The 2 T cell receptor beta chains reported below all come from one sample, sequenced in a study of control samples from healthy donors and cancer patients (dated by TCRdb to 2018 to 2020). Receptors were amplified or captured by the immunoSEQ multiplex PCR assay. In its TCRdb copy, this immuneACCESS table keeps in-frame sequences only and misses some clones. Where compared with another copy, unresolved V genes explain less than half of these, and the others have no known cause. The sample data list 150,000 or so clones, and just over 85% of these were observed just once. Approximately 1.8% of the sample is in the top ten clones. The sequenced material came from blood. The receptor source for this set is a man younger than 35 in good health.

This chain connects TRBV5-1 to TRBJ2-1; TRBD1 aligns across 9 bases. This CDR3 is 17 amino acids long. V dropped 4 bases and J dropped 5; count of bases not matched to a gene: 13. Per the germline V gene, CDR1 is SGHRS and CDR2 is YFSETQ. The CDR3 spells CASSRSPGQGRDNEQFF. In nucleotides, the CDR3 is TGCGCCAGCAGCCGCTCTCCTGGACAGGGGCGGGACAATGAGCAGTTCTTC. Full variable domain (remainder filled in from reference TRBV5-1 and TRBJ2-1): KAGVTQTPRYLIKTRGQQVTLSCSPISGHRSVSWYQQTPGQGLQFLFEYFSETQRNKGNFPGRFSGRQFSNSRSEMNVSTLELGDSALYLCASSRSPGQGRDNEQFFGPGTRLTVL.

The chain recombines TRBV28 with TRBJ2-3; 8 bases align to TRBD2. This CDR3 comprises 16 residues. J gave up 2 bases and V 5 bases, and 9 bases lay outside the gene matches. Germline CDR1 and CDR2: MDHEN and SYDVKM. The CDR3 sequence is CASSPLADAHTDTQYF. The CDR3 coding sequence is TGTGCCAGCAGTCCACTAGCGGATGCCCACACAGATACGCAGTATTTT.